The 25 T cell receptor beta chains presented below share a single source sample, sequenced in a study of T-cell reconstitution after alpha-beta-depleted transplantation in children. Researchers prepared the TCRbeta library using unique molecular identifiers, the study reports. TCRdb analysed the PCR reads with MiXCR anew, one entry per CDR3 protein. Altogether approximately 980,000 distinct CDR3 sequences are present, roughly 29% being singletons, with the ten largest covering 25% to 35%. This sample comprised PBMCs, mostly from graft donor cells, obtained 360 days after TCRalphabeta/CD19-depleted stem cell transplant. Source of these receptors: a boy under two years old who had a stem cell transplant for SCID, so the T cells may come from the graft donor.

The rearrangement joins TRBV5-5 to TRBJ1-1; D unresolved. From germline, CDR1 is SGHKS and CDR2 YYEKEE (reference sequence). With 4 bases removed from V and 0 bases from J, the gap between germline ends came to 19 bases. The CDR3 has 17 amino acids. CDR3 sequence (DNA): TGTGCCAGCAGCCTGCGCGGCAGTACTCCACTGAACACTGAAGCTTTCTTT. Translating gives CASSLRGSTPLNTEAFF.

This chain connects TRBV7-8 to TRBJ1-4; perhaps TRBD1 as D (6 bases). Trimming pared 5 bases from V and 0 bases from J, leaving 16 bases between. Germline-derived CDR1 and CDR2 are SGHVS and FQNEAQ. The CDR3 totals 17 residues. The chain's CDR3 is CASSVRGYTTTNEKLFF. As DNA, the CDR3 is TGTGCCAGCAGCGTCAGGGGATACACGACAACTAATGAAAAACTGTTTTTT. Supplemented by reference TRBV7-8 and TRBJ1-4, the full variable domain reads GAGVSQSPRYKVAKRGQDVALRCDPISGHVSLFWYQQALGQGPEFLTYFQNEAQLDKSGLPSDRFFAERPEGSVSTLKIQRTQQEDSAVYLCASSVRGYTTTNEKLFFGSGTQLSVL.

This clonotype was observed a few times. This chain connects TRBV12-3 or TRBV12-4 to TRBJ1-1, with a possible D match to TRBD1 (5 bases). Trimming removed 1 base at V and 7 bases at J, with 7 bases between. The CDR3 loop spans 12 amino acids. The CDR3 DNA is TGTGCCAGCAGTTTAGGGGGCGTTGAAGCTTTCTTT. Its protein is CASSLGGVEAFF.

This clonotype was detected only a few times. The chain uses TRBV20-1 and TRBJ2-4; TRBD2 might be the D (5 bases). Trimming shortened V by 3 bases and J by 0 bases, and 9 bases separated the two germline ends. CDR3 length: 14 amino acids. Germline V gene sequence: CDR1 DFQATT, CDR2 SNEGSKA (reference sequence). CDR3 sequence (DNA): TGCAGTGCTAGGGAGGCTTTAGCCAAAAACATTCAGTACTTC. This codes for CSAREALAKNIQYF.

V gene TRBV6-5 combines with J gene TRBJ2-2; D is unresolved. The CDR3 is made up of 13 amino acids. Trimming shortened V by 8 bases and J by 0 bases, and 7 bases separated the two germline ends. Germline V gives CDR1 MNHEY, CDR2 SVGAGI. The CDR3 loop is CASGLSNTGELFF. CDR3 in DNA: TGTGCCAGCGGGTTATCGAACACCGGGGAGCTGTTTTTT.

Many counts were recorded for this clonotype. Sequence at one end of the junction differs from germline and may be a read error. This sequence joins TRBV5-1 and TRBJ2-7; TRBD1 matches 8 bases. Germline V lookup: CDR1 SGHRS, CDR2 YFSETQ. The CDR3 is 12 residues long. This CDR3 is CASSLDRGEQYF. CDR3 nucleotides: TGTGCCAGCAGCCTAGACAGGGGCGAGCAGTACTTC.

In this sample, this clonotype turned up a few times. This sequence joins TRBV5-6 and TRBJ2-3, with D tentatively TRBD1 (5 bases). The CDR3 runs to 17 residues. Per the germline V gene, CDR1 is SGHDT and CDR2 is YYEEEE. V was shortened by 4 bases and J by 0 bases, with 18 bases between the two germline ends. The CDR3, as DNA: TGTGCCAGCAGCCCTCTCTCCCTGACAGTGAGCACAGATACGCAGTATTTT. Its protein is CASSPLSLTVSTDTQYF.

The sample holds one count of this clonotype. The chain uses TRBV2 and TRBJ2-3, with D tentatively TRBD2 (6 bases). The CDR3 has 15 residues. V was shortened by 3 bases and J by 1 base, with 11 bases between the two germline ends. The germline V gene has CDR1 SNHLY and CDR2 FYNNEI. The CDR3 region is CASSESGTGTDTQYF. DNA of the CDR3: TGTGCCAGCAGTGAGTCTGGGACTGGCACAGATACGCAGTATTTT.

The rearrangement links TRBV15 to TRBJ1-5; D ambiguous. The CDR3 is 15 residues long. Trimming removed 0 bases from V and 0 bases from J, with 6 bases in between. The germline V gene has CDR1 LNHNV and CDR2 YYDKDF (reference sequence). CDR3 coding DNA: TGTGCCACCAGCAGAGAAGGGTATAGCAATCAGCCCCAGCATTTT. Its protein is CATSREGYSNQPQHF.

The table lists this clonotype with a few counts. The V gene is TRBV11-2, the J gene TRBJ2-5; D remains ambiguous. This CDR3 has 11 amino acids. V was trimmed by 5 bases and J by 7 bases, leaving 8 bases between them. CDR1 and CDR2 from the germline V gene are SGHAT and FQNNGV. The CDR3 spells CASSQTVTQYF. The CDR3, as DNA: TGTGCCAGCAGCCAGACGGTGACCCAGTACTTC.

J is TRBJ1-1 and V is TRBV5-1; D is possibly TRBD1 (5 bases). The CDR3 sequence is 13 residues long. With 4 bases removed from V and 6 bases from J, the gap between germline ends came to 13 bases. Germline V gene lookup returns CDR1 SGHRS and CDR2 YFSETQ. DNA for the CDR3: TGCGCCAGCAGCATCCAGGGTTGGGCTGAAGCTTTCTTT. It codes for CASSIQGWAEAFF.

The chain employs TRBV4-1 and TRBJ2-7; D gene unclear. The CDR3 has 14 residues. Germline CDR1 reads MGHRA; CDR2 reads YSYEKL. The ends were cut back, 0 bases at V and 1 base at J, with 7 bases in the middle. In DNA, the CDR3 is TGCGCCAGCAGCCAAGATGAATATTCCTACGAGCAGTACTTC. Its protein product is CASSQDEYSYEQYF.

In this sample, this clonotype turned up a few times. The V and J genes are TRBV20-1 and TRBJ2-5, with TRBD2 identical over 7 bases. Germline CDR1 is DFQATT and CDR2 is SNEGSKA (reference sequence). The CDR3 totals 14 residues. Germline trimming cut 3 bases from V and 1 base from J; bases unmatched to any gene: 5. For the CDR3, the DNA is TGCAGTGCTAGTAGGACGGGGGGCCAAGAGACCCAGTACTTC. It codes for CSASRTGGQETQYF.

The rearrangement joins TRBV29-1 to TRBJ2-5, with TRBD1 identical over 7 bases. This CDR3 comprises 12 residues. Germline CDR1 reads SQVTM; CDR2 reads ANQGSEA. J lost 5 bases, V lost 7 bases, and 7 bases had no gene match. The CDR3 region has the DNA TGCAGCGGCTACAGGGGCTTGGAGACCCAGTACTTC. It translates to CSGYRGLETQYF.

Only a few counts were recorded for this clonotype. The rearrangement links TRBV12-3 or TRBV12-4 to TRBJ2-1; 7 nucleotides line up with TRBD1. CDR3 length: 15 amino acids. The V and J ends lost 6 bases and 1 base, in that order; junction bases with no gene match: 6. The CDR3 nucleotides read TGTGCCAGCAGCTCCCAGGGGGTATCCTACAATGAGCAGTTCTTC. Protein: CASSSQGVSYNEQFF.

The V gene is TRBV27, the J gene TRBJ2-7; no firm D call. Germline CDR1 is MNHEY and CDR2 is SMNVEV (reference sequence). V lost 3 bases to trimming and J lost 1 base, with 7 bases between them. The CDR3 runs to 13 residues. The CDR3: CASSLLQSYEQYF. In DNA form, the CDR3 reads TGTGCCAGCAGTTTGTTACAGTCCTACGAGCAGTACTTC.

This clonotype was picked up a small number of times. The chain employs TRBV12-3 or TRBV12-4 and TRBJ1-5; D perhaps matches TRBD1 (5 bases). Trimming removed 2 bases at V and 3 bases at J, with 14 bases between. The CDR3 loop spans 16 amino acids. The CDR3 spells CASSLTLGVNNQPQHF. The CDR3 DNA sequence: TGTGCCAGCAGTTTAACTTTGGGGGTAAACAATCAGCCCCAGCATTTT.

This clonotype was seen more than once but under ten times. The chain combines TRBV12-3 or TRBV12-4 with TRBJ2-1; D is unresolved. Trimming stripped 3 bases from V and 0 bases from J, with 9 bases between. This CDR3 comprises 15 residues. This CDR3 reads CASSFERFSYNEQFF. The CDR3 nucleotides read TGTGCCAGCAGTTTCGAACGTTTCTCCTACAATGAGCAGTTCTTC.

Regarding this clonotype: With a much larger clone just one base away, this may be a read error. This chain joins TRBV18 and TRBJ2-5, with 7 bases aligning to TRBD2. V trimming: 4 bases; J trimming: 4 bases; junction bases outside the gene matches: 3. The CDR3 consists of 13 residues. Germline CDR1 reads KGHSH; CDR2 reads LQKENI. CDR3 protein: CASSQPGGETQYF. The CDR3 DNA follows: TGTGCCAGCTCACAACCGGGGGGAGAGACCCAGTACTTC.

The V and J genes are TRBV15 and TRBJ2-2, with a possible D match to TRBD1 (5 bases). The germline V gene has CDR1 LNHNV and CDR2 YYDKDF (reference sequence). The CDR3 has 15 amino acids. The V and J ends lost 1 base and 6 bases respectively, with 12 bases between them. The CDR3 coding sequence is TGTGCCACCAGCAGAGGCAAGGGGTTTGCCGGGGAGCTGTTTTTT. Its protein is CATSRGKGFAGELFF.

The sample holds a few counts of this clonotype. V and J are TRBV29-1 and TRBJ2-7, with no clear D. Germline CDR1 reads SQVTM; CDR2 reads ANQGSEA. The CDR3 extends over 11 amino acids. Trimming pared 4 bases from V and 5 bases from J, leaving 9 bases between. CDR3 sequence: CSVVWWNEQYF. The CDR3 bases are TGCAGCGTTGTGTGGTGGAACGAGCAGTACTTC.

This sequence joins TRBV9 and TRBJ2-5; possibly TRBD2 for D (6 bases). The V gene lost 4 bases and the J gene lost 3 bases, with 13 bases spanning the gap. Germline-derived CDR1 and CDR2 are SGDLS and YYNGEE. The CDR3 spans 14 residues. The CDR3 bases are TGTGCCAGCAGCTCGCCGGGACTTAAAGAGACCCAGTACTTC. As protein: CASSSPGLKETQYF.

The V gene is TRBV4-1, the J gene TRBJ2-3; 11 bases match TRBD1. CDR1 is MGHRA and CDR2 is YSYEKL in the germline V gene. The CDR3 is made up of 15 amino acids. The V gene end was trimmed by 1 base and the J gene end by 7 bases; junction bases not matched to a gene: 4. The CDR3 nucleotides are TGCGCCAGCAGCCAAGGGACAGGGGGCAGGAATACGCAGTATTTT. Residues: CASSQGTGGRNTQYF.

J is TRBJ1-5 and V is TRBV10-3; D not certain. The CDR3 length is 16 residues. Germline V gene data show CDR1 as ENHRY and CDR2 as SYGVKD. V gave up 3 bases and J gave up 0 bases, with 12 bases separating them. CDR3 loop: CAISENSFDSNQPQHF. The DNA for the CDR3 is TGTGCCATCAGTGAAAACTCGTTCGATAGCAATCAGCCCCAGCATTTT.

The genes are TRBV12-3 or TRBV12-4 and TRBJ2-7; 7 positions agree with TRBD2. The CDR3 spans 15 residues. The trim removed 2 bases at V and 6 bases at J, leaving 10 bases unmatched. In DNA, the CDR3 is TGTGCCAGCAGTTTATGGGCGGGGGACCTCTTCGAGCAGTACTTC. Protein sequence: CASSLWAGDLFEQYF.